The 16 T cell receptor beta chains below come from one sample, sequenced in a study of cytomegalovirus exposure and HLA in healthy donors. PCR employed 60 Vbeta and 13 Jbeta primers. Method: immunoSEQ multiplex PCR; TCRdb's copy keeps in-frame clones and lacks some. The sample carries fewer than 45,000 clones, 80% recorded once. The sequencing sample was made of PBMCs. The receptors originated from a male donor in good health and CMV-seronegative.

This chain connects TRBV6-4 to TRBJ2-1; TRBD2 agrees at 14 bases. The CDR3 has 16 amino acids. Germline CDR1 reads MRHNA; CDR2 reads SNTAGT. With V trimmed by 4 bases and J by 9 bases, 8 bases remained unmatched. The CDR3 here is CASSVTSGGADGEQFF. CDR3 coding DNA: TGTGCCAGCAGTGTGACTAGCGGGGGGGCCGACGGTGAGCAGTTCTTC.

This clone was detected once. The rearrangement joins TRBV7-3 to TRBJ2-7, with TRBD2 matching over 7 bases. The CDR3 is made up of 15 amino acids. Germline V CDR1 and CDR2: SGHTA, FQGTGA. V shed 2 bases, J shed 4 bases, and the junction held 8 bases outside the gene matches. This CDR3 reads CASSLRPAGMYEQYF. Written as DNA, the CDR3 is TGTGCCAGCAGCTTACGGCCAGCGGGAATGTACGAGCAGTACTTC.

The chain combines TRBV28 with TRBJ2-1; 10 bases line up with TRBD1. The V segment lost 6 bases and the J segment 5 bases; nucleotides outside the gene matches: 13. Per the germline V gene, CDR1 is MDHEN and CDR2 is SYDVKM. The CDR3 is 17 amino acids. The CDR3: CASSPGTGVIGDNEQFF. CDR3 in DNA: TGTGCCAGCAGCCCCGGGACAGGGGTGATTGGAGACAATGAGCAGTTCTTC.

By share of the sample, this clone is medium-sized. The rearrangement uses TRBV6-4 and TRBJ2-3; weak D call: TRBD2 (7 bases). Per germline, CDR1 MRHNA and CDR2 SNTAGT. The CDR3 runs to 15 residues. V lost 0 bases, J lost 3 bases, and 10 bases lay in between. Written as DNA, the CDR3 is TGTGCCAGCAGTGACTCGAAGGGGGGGACAGATACGCAGTATTTT. Residues: CASSDSKGGTDTQYF.

J is TRBJ2-7 and V is TRBV6-5; a possible D gene is TRBD2 (6 bases). CDR3 length: 13 residues. Trimming removed 3 bases at V and 11 bases at J, with 17 bases between. Looked up from germline, CDR1 is MNHEY and CDR2 is SVGAGI. The CDR3 coding sequence is TGTGCCAGCAGTTATTCGTACCGGGACTTAGAGTACTTC. Translated: CASSYSYRDLEYF.

The chain uses TRBV7-8 and TRBJ1-2, with unresolved D. Trimming removed 1 base from V and 7 bases from J, with 16 bases in between. The CDR3 runs to 15 residues. Germline assignment: CDR1 SGHVS and CDR2 FQNEAQ. The CDR3 loop is CASSLDRLTIAGYTF. CDR3 coding DNA: TGTGCCAGCAGCTTAGATCGTCTAACTATTGCTGGCTACACCTTC. Variable domain in full (rest from reference TRBV7-8 and TRBJ1-2): GAGVSQSPRYKVAKRGQDVALRCDPISGHVSLFWYQQALGQGPEFLTYFQNEAQLDKSGLPSDRFFAERPEGSVSTLKIQRTQQEDSAVYLCASSLDRLTIAGYTFGSGTRLTVV.

The chain has TRBV30 and TRBJ1-4; D is unresolved. Trimming cost V 2 bases and J 3 bases, with 13 bases left between them. The CDR3 covers 15 residues. CDR1 and CDR2 from the germline V gene are GTSNPN and SVGIG (reference sequence). The CDR3: CAWSHGEAANEKLFF. The CDR3 nucleotides read TGTGCCTGGAGTCATGGGGAGGCGGCTAATGAAAAACTGTTTTTT.

This chain joins TRBV11-2 and TRBJ2-3; 11 bases line up with TRBD2. V shed 4 bases, J shed 2 bases, and the junction held 5 bases outside the gene matches. Germline values: CDR1 SGHAT, CDR2 FQNNGV. CDR3 size: 16 residues. CDR3 nucleotides: TGTGCCAGCAGCTCCTCTAGCGGGGGGTACACAGATACGCAGTATTTT. Protein: CASSSSSGGYTDTQYF.

This chain joins TRBV7-2 and TRBJ1-5; D perhaps matches TRBD1 (5 bases). Between the trimmed V and J ends, which lost 5 bases and 7 bases, there was a span of 18 bases. Germline lookup yields CDR1 SGHTA and CDR2 FQGNSA. This CDR3 has 15 amino acids. The CDR3 coding sequence is TGTGCCAGCAGCCTCGGGCACCCTAGGGGACAGCCCCAGCATTTT. Translation: CASSLGHPRGQPQHF.

This chain connects TRBV5-4 to TRBJ2-3; TRBD2 aligns across 9 bases. Per the germline V gene, CDR1 is SGHNT and CDR2 is YYREEE (reference sequence). The CDR3 runs 15 residues. Trimming at V came to 4 bases and at J to 2 bases, leaving 5 bases not matched to a gene. CDR3 loop: CASSRLADNTDTQYF. The CDR3 DNA reads as TGTGCCAGCAGCCGACTAGCGGATAACACAGATACGCAGTATTTT.

The J gene is TRBJ1-1, the V gene TRBV4-1; 7 nucleotides match TRBD1. The CDR3 is 16 residues long. Germline CDR1 MGHRA, CDR2 YSYEKL. V lost 2 bases, J lost 4 bases, and 10 bases stayed unmatched. The chain's CDR3 is CASSQTYRGSSTEAFF. Written as DNA, the CDR3 is TGCGCCAGCAGCCAAACCTACAGGGGCTCGTCCACTGAAGCTTTCTTT.

The rearrangement joins TRBV28 to TRBJ2-7; TRBD2 agrees at 8 bases. After removal of 4 bases from V and 0 bases from J, the junction contained 2 bases not matched to a gene. The length of the CDR3 is 14 residues. Germline-derived CDR1 and CDR2 are MDHEN and SYDVKM. Written as DNA, the CDR3 is TGTGCCAGCAGTTCTCTAGCGGGCTCCTACGAGCAGTACTTC. It codes for CASSSLAGSYEQYF.

This clone was detected only once. The chain combines TRBV7-9 with TRBJ1-2; D is unresolved. CDR1 is SEHNR, CDR2 FQNEAQ, per germline (reference sequence). V gave up 5 bases and J gave up 2 bases, with 18 bases separating them. The CDR3 is 16 amino acids. DNA of the CDR3: TGTGCCAGCAGCGACGCTGCGACATTAGGAAACTATGGCTACACCTTC. Encoded protein: CASSDAATLGNYGYTF.

Here the CDR3 reads CASSEGALFEAFF. The CDR3 DNA reads TGTGCCAGCAGTGAGGGGGCCCTATTTGAAGCTTTCTTT. The rearrangement uses TRBV2 and TRBJ1-1; weak D call: TRBD1 (6 bases). Per germline, CDR1 SNHLY and CDR2 FYNNEI. V gave up 3 bases and J gave up 7 bases, with 12 bases separating them. CDR3 length: 13 amino acids.

The chain couples TRBV4-3 to TRBJ2-6; weak D call: TRBD1 (6 bases). Germline V gives CDR1 LGHNA, CDR2 YSLEER. The ends were cut back, 0 bases at V and 4 bases at J, with 10 bases in the middle. This CDR3 contains 16 residues. The CDR3 region has the DNA TGCGCCAGCAGCCAAGAACCAGGGGCCGGGGCCAACGTCCTGACTTTC. Its protein is CASSQEPGAGANVLTF.

Note on this clone: Other DNA variants within this sample encode the same CDR3. V gene TRBV9 combines with J gene TRBJ2-2, with D maybe TRBD1 (6 bases). CDR1 SGDLS and CDR2 YYNGEE come from the germline V gene. The V end was cut by 0 bases, the J end by 0 bases, with 9 bases between. This CDR3 is built from 16 residues. CDR3 amino acids: CASSVGQAANTGELFF. Written as DNA, the CDR3 is TGTGCCAGCAGCGTAGGACAGGCCGCGAACACCGGGGAGCTGTTTTTT.